These 25 T cell receptor beta chains came from one sample sequenced in a study of blood T cell repertoires in COVID-19 (TCRdb year 2020). The method was the immunoSEQ multiplex PCR assay. TCRdb provides this immuneACCESS table in a form limited to in-frame rearrangements. Some clones are lacking; in checked studies, under half of them reflect an unresolved V gene, and why the rest are absent is not known. The sample table shows 220,000 or so clones, and about 79% are seen once. About 3.3% of the sample is taken by the ten largest. The sequenced sample was PBMCs or T cells enriched from blood (not recorded which). These receptors were taken from a woman aged 55 to 70 who had recovered from COVID-19.

This clone was recorded only once. This chain links TRBV19 with TRBJ1-4, with TRBD1 matching 9 bases. The CDR3 extends over 15 amino acids. Germline V gene sequence: CDR1 LNHDA, CDR2 SQIVND (reference sequence). Trimming removed 7 bases from V and 5 bases from J; junction bases left unmatched: 8. Here the CDR3 reads CASNWKTGGNEKLFF. The CDR3 DNA reads TGTGCCAGTAACTGGAAGACAGGGGGGAATGAAAAACTGTTTTTT. Variable domain in full (rest from reference TRBV19 and TRBJ1-4): DGGITQSPKYLFRKEGQNVTLSCEQNLNHDAMYWYRQDPGQGLRLIYYSQIVNDFQKGDIAEGYSVSREKKESFPLTVTSAQKNPTAFYLCASNWKTGGNEKLFFGSGTQLSVL.

This sequence joins TRBV7-9 and TRBJ2-7; no clear D gene. The germline V and J ends were trimmed by 1 base and 2 bases, with 12 bases remaining between them. Germline V CDR1 and CDR2: SEHNR, FQNEAQ (reference sequence). The CDR3 has 15 residues. CDR3 sequence (DNA): TGTGCCAGCAGCTTAGACATGACACGAGCCTACGAGCAGTACTTC. Its protein product is CASSLDMTRAYEQYF.

The chain couples TRBV19 to TRBJ2-1, with a weak D call TRBD1 (5 bases). Germline V lookup: CDR1 LNHDA, CDR2 SQIVND (reference sequence). The CDR3 is made up of 15 amino acids. Trimming pared 5 bases from V and 4 bases from J, leaving 15 bases between. CDR3 sequence: CASSPPGAIYNEQFF. As DNA, the CDR3 is TGTGCCAGTAGTCCCCCTGGGGCTATTTACAATGAGCAGTTCTTC. The entire variable domain, with the rest obtained from reference TRBV19 and TRBJ2-1, is as follows: DGGITQSPKYLFRKEGQNVTLSCEQNLNHDAMYWYRQDPGQGLRLIYYSQIVNDFQKGDIAEGYSVSREKKESFPLTVTSAQKNPTAFYLCASSPPGAIYNEQFFGPGTRLTVL.

The genes are TRBV10-3 and TRBJ1-5; TRBD1 aligns across 9 bases. The CDR3 has 15 residues. Germline CDR1 is ENHRY and CDR2 is SYGVKD. V shed 11 bases, J shed 3 bases, and the junction held 11 bases outside the gene matches. The CDR3 reads CASSPGQGNNQPQHF. The CDR3 bases are TGTGCCTCAAGTCCGGGACAGGGTAACAATCAGCCCCAGCATTTT.

The chain is built from TRBV18 and TRBJ1-1; 9 nucleotides match TRBD1. Germline CDR1 reads KGHSH; CDR2 reads LQKENI. The V and J ends lost 2 bases and 1 base, in that order; junction bases with no gene match: 2. This CDR3 has 15 amino acids. CDR3 amino acids: CASSPWDRANTEAFF. DNA of the CDR3: TGTGCCAGCTCACCATGGGACAGGGCGAACACTGAAGCTTTCTTT.

V is TRBV7-8 and J is TRBJ1-5, with D uncertain. The CDR3 length is 13 residues. The germline V gene encodes CDR1 SGHVS and CDR2 FQNEAQ. V was pared by 7 bases and J by 5 bases, with 12 bases between. CDR3 residues: CASMSGDYQPQHF. The CDR3 DNA reads TGTGCCAGCATGTCCGGGGATTATCAGCCCCAGCATTTT.

The chain recombines TRBV6-5 with TRBJ1-1; 8 nucleotides align to TRBD1. This CDR3 is 15 amino acids long. With 5 bases clipped from V and 3 bases from J, the junction kept 8 bases outside the gene matches. Germline lookup yields CDR1 MNHEY and CDR2 SVGAGI. CDR3 residues: CASSPRDRLHTEAFF. The DNA for the CDR3 is TGTGCCAGCAGTCCCCGGGACAGGCTACACACTGAAGCTTTCTTT.

The gene calls are TRBV6-1 and TRBJ1-2; D not certain. The CDR3 spans 12 residues. Germline CDR1 MNHNS, CDR2 SASEGT. The V end was cut by 0 bases, the J end by 6 bases, with 5 bases between. The CDR3 nucleotides read TGTGCCAGCAGTGAAGCGCGGGATGGCTACACCTTC. Protein sequence: CASSEARDGYTF.

This clone was recorded only once. V is TRBV19 and J is TRBJ2-2; D unresolved. The CDR3 is 14 residues long. CDR1 LNHDA and CDR2 SQIVND come from the germline V gene (reference sequence). V lost 4 bases and J lost 6, with 12 bases in between. CDR3: CASSTLSLAGELFF. The CDR3 coding sequence is TGTGCCAGTAGTACGCTATCCCTTGCCGGGGAGCTGTTTTTT.

The chain is built from TRBV11-1 and TRBJ2-2; TRBD1 might be the D (5 bases). V lost 4 bases and J lost 2, with 11 bases in between. The CDR3 has 15 residues. Germline V gene data show CDR1 as SGHAT and CDR2 as FQDESV (reference sequence). CDR3 sequence (DNA): TGTGCCAGCAGCTCTGGCAGGGAAAACACCGGGGAGCTGTTTTTT. Translating gives CASSSGRENTGELFF. Supplemented by reference TRBV11-1 and TRBJ2-2, the full variable domain reads EAEVAQSPRYKITEKSQAVAFWCDPISGHATLYWYRQILGQGPELLVQFQDESVVDDSQLPKDRFSAERLKGVDSTLKIQPAELGDSAMYLCASSSGRENTGELFFGEGSRLTVL.

V is TRBV7-6 and J is TRBJ2-1, with 14 bases matching TRBD2. Germline V gene lookup returns CDR1 SGHVS and CDR2 FNYEAQ. CDR3 size: 17 residues. Germline trimming cut 5 bases from V and 2 bases from J; bases unmatched to any gene: 5. Written as DNA, the CDR3 is TGTGCCAGCAGCCCCGGGACTAGCGGGAGTGCCTACAATGAGCAGTTCTTC. Translating gives CASSPGTSGSAYNEQFF. The variable domain in full, with the rest retrieved from reference TRBV7-6 and TRBJ2-1, is GAGVSQSPRYKVTKRGQDVALRCDPISGHVSLYWYRQALGQGPEFLTYFNYEAQQDKSGLPNDRFSAERPEGSISTLTIQRTEQRDSAMYRCASSPGTSGSAYNEQFFGPGTRLTVL.

V and J are TRBV3-1 (or the pseudogene TRBV3-2) and TRBJ2-1, with 7 bases fitting TRBD1. Germline trimming cut 3 bases from V and 6 bases from J; bases unmatched to any gene: 8. Germline assignment: CDR1 LGHDT and CDR2 YNNKEL (reference sequence). CDR3 length: 15 amino acids. In DNA, the CDR3 is TGTGCCAGCAGCCACCTTGGGGGACAGATCAATGAGCAGTTCTTC. Its translation: CASSHLGGQINEQFF.

The rearrangement uses TRBV6-5 and TRBJ2-2; tentatively, D is TRBD2 (6 bases). Germline assignment: CDR1 MNHEY and CDR2 SVGAGI. Trimming took 6 bases from V and 6 from J, leaving 11 bases between them. The CDR3 loop spans 13 amino acids. CDR3 in DNA: TGTGCCAGCAGGGAGGGAGTGTCCGGGGAGCTGTTTTTT. The encoded protein is CASREGVSGELFF.

The gene calls are TRBV6-2 or TRBV6-3 and TRBJ1-1, with no clear D. CDR3 size: 11 residues. V was trimmed by 5 bases and J by 6 bases, leaving 7 bases between them. Germline V lookup: CDR1 MNHEY, CDR2 SVGEGT. In DNA, the CDR3 is TGTGCCAGCAGTCGGGTCGCTGAAGCTTTCTTT. The encoded protein is CASSRVAEAFF.

Points on this clone: The sample has other DNA sequences that encode this CDR3 too. This rearrangement joins TRBV7-9 to TRBJ2-5; 9 bases align to TRBD1. Per the germline V gene, CDR1 is SEHNR and CDR2 is FQNEAQ (reference sequence). The V gene end was trimmed by 5 bases and the J gene end by 5 bases; junction bases not matched to a gene: 6. CDR3 size: 14 residues. The CDR3 bases are TGTGCCAGCAGCCCAACAGGGGGCAGGGAGACCCAGTACTTC. Protein sequence: CASSPTGGRETQYF.

As to this clone: The same CDR3 arises from other DNA sequences in this sample as well. V usage is TRBV19 and J usage is TRBJ2-1; 8 bases align to TRBD1. The germline CDR1 and CDR2 sequences are LNHDA and SQIVND (reference sequence). The CDR3 runs 14 residues. The junction had 3 bases not matched to a gene; V was cut back by 8 bases and J by 0 bases. This chain's CDR3 is CASRTGSSYNEQFF. The CDR3 nucleotides read TGTGCCAGTCGGACAGGGAGCTCCTACAATGAGCAGTTCTTC.

A single count supports this clone. The chain couples TRBV7-9 to TRBJ2-1, with 9 nucleotides matching TRBD1. Germline values: CDR1 SEHNR, CDR2 FQNEAQ (reference sequence). V shed 5 bases, J shed 5 bases, and the junction held 13 bases outside the gene matches. The CDR3 is made up of 17 amino acids. The CDR3 loop reads CASSLTPPGQGHNEQFF. CDR3 DNA: TGTGCCAGCAGCCTAACCCCTCCGGGACAGGGCCACAATGAGCAGTTCTTC.

V and J are TRBV11-1 and TRBJ1-1; maybe TRBD1 (6 bases). The CDR3 has 12 amino acids. Trimming removed 3 bases from V and 4 bases from J, with 6 bases in between. Per the germline V gene, CDR1 is SGHAT and CDR2 is FQDESV (reference sequence). As DNA, the CDR3 is TGTGCCAGCAGCTTGGACAGCACTGAAGCTTTCTTT. Its protein is CASSLDSTEAFF.

The rearrangement links TRBV5-4 to TRBJ1-2; TRBD1 matches at 10 bases. The V segment lost 4 bases and the J segment 6 bases; nucleotides outside the gene matches: 6. Germline-derived CDR1 and CDR2 are SGHNT and YYREEE (reference sequence). This CDR3 is built from 14 residues. The CDR3 region is CASSDRDRGNGYTF. As DNA, the CDR3 is TGTGCCAGCAGCGATAGGGACAGGGGTAATGGCTACACCTTC.

The chain links TRBV5-5 to TRBJ2-7, with D maybe TRBD1 (6 bases). Germline loops: CDR1 SGHKS, CDR2 YYEKEE (reference sequence). This CDR3 region has 14 residues. Trimming shortened V by 0 bases and J by 2 bases, and 9 bases separated the two germline ends. The DNA of the CDR3 is TGTGCCAGCAGCTTGGGACAGGCTACCTACGAGCAGTACTTC. It encodes CASSLGQATYEQYF.

V is TRBV27 and J is TRBJ1-4; D call uncertain. V was cut by 5 bases and J by 8 bases, with 15 bases left in between. The CDR3 totals 14 residues. Germline V gene lookup returns CDR1 MNHEY and CDR2 SMNVEV (reference sequence). CDR3 in DNA: TGTGCCAGCAGTCTCTCCCGGACGGGAGAAAAACTGTTTTTT. Translation: CASSLSRTGEKLFF.

The gene calls are TRBV5-4 and TRBJ2-5, with 15 bases matching TRBD2. The germline CDR1 and CDR2 sequences are SGHNT and YYREEE (reference sequence). V dropped 4 bases and J dropped 3; count of bases not matched to a gene: 10. This CDR3 has 18 amino acids. CDR3 amino acids: CASSPRLRTSGREETQYF. Here the CDR3 DNA reads TGTGCCAGCAGCCCGAGACTCCGGACTAGCGGGAGGGAAGAGACCCAGTACTTC. The whole variable domain, remainder taken from reference TRBV5-4 and TRBJ2-5, is ETGVTQSPTHLIKTRGQQVTLRCSSQSGHNTVSWYQQALGQGPQFIFQYYREEENGRGNFPPRFSGLQFPNYSSELNVNALELDDSALYLCASSPRLRTSGREETQYFGPGTRLLVL.

About this clone: A read error may produce the germline difference seen at one junction end. V and J are TRBV6-5 and TRBJ1-3; D remains unclear. CDR1 MNHEY and CDR2 SVGAGI come from the germline V gene. This CDR3 is 11 amino acids long. The CDR3: CAMRTGNTIYF. Written as DNA, the CDR3 is TGCGCAATGAGAACTGGAAACACCATATATTTT.

The chain links TRBV6-5 to TRBJ2-5; no clear D gene. In germline, CDR1 is MNHEY, CDR2 SVGAGI. Trimming shortened V by 3 bases and J by 2 bases, and 13 bases separated the two germline ends. The CDR3 has 15 amino acids. CDR3 nucleotides: TGTGCCAGCAGTTATTCAAACAGCAGACAAGAGACCCAGTACTTC. Encoded protein: CASSYSNSRQETQYF.

V is TRBV19 and J is TRBJ2-5, with TRBD1 matching over 9 bases. The junction had 5 bases not matched to a gene; V was cut back by 4 bases and J by 2 bases. The germline V gene encodes CDR1 LNHDA and CDR2 SQIVND (reference sequence). The CDR3 runs 15 residues. The CDR3 reads CASSKRQGGQETQYF. The CDR3 nucleotides read TGTGCCAGTAGTAAAAGACAGGGGGGGCAAGAGACCCAGTACTTC.